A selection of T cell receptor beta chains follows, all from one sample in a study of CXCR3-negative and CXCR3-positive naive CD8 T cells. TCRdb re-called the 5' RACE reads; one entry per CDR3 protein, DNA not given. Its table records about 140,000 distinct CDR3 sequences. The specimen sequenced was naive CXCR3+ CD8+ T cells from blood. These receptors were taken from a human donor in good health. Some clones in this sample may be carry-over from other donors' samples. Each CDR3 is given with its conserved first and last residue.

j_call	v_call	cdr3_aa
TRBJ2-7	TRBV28	CASSSRLAYEQYF
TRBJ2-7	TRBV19	CASSISGYEQYF
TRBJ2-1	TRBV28	CASSLLDRSSYNEQFF
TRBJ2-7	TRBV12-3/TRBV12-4	CASSLAPSYEQYF
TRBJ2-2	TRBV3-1	CASSRPVTKTGELFF
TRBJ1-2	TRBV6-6	CASSLNEANYGYTF
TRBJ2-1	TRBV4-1	CASSLLIAGASNEQFF
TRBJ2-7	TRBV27	CASSLWTSGSGEQYF
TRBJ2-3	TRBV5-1	CASSLLPGLAGTDTQYF
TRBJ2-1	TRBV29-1	CSGGTQGSYNEQFF